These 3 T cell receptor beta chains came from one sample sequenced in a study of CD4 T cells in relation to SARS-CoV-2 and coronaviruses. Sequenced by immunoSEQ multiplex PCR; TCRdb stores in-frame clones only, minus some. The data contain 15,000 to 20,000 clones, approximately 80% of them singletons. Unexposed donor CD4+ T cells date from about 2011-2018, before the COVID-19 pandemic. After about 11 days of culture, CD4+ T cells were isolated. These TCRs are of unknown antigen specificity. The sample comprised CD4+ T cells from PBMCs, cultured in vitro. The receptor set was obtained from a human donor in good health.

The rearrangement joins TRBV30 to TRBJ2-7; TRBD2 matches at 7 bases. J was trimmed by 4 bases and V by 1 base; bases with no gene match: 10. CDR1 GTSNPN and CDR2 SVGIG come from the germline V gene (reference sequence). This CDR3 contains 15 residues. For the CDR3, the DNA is TGTGCCTGGAGTGGAGGACTAGGGGCGGGATACGAGCAGTACTTC. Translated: CAWSGGLGAGYEQYF.

The CDR3 here is CASSTDRVQPQHF. For the CDR3, the DNA is TGCGCCAGCAGCACGGACAGGGTACAGCCCCAGCATTTT. This sequence joins TRBV10-2 and TRBJ1-5; 8 nucleotides align to TRBD1. V lost 6 bases and J lost 7; bases outside the gene matches: 5. CDR1 WSHSY and CDR2 SAAADI come from the germline V gene. This CDR3 has 13 residues.

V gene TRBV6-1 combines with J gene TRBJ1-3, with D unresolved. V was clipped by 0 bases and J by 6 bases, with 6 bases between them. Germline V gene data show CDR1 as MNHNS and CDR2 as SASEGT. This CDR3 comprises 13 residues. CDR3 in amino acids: CASSEAAQNTIYF. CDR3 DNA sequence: TGTGCCAGCAGTGAAGCGGCGCAAAACACCATATATTTT.